The clone carrying this T cell receptor (beta chain) was counted a few times. Its matching antigen is unknown. PCR primers comprised 60 Vbeta and 13 Jbeta primers. Methods used by the authors: Unique TCR beta chains totaled about 78 million in a later count, with roughly 11 million of them shared. Libraries were prepared by immunoSEQ multiplex PCR; TCRdb keeps only in-frame clonotypes and omits some of them. That table furnishes V, J and clone size, whereas the DNA furnished D and trimming. The repertoire has roughly 100,000 clones, over 9.5% of them found once; the top ten carry roughly 5%. CDR3 size: 14 residues. Germline V gene lookup returns CDR1 SGHVS and CDR2 FNYEAQ. Losses at the gene ends were 5 bases for V and 7 bases for J; bases not matched to a gene: 6. This entry comes from a study of cytomegalovirus exposure and HLA in healthy donors. About the study: Unique TCRs numbering around 85 million, obtained from HLA-typed donors, made up an early data release.

Study outcomes and limitations: Associated with HLA alleles at 0.05 false discovery rate in a later analysis were over 15,000 TCR beta sequences.

The TCR originated in a man aged 40-49 years in good health and CMV-seropositive. The material sequenced was PBMCs. This sequence joins TRBV7-6 and TRBJ1-5, with 9 bases fitting TRBD1. This chain's CDR3 is CASSPDRGVQPQHF. The CDR3 DNA reads TGTGCCAGCAGCCCAGACAGGGGGGTACAGCCCCAGCATTTT.